This T cell receptor beta chain was found in a study of blood T cell repertoires in COVID-19. Background on the study: COVID-19 samples, acute and convalescent, were from the United States, Italy and Spain. Sources were T cells, B-cell-depleted T cells, or PBMCs; the material itself was cDNA or gDNA.

In its sample, this clone was seen once. V was clipped by 5 bases and J by 9 bases; unmatched bases: 11. There are 15 residues in the CDR3. Germline CDR1 is MNHEY and CDR2 is SVGAGI. In the original workflow: Researchers report that nucleated cell counts were estimated from reference gene primer amplification. Clones were read by immunoSEQ multiplex PCR, and TCRdb kept only the in-frame ones, dropping some. V, J and clone size reflect that table, while D and trimming were determined from the DNA. In the table there are 390,000 or so clones, 87% of which are singletons. For recovered donors of Cohort 3, there were two negative PCRs, clearance, or symptom resolution.

V and J are TRBV6-5 and TRBJ1-5, with 9 bases identical to TRBD1. Sample: PBMCs or T cells enriched from blood (not recorded which). This TCR derives from a woman aged 45 to 65 who had recovered from COVID-19. CDR3 loop: CASSTGQGELRPQHF. CDR3 sequence (DNA): TGTGCCAGCAGTACGGGACAGGGCGAATTACGGCCCCAGCATTTT.